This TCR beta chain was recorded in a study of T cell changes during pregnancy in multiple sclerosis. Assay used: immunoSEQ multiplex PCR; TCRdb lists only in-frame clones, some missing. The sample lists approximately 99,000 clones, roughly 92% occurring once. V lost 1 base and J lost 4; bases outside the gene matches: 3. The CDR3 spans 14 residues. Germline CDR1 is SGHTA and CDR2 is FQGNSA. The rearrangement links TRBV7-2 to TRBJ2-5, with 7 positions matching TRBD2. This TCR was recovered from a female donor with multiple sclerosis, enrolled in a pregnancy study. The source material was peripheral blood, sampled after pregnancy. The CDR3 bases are TGTGCCAGCAGCTTAGATCCGGGAGGAGAGACCCAGTACTTC. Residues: CASSLDPGGETQYF.